This T cell receptor beta chain is from a study of T cell responses to AZD1222 COVID-19 vaccine. Study-wide context: Timing groups of about 4 and about 12 weeks for second doses were pooled. Study-wide results and limits: When two AZD1222 doses had been given, Spike-specific TCR breadth and depth rose.

TCRdb's table, derived via immunoSEQ multiplex PCR, lists solely in-frame clones and lacks some. This sample has about 130,000 clones; 70% to 90% occur once, and the top ten carry about 1.9%. Germline CDR1 MDHEN, CDR2 SYDVKM. The V end was cut by 2 bases, the J end by 0 bases, with 14 bases between. The CDR3 consists of 17 residues. Points on this clone: Its target is unknown.

This sequence was found in an adult in good health. Sequencing used peripheral blood, obtained on day 0 of AZD1222 vaccination. The chain links TRBV28 to TRBJ1-3, with unresolved D. CDR3 nucleotides: TGTGCCAGCAGTTTACGAGGGTGGGTCAGCTCTGGAAACACCATATATTTT. It specifies CASSLRGWVSSGNTIYF.